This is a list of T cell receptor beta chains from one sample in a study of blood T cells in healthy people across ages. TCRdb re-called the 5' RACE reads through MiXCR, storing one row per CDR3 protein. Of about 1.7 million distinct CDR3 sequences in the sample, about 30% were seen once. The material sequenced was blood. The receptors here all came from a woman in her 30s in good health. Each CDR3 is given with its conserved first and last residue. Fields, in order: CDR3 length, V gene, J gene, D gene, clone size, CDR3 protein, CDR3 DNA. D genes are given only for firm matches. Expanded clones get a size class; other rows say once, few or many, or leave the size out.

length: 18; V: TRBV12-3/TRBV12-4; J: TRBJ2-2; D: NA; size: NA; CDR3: CASSFNIGFLGLPGELFF; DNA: TGTGCCAGCAGTTTTAATATTGGATTCCTGGGTTTGCCCGGGGAGCTGTTTTTT
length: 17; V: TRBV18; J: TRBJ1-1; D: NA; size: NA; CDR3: CASSLLPGLSADTEAFF; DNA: TGTGCCAGCTCACTCTTGCCGGGACTCTCGGCGGACACTGAAGCTTTCTTT
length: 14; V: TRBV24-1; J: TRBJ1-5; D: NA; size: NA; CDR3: CATSDIFSNQPQHF; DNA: TGTGCCACCAGTGACATTTTTAGCAATCAGCCCCAGCATTTT
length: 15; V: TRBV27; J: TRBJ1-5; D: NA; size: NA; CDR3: CASSFFSAKNQPPHF; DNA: TGTGCCAGCAGTTTTTTTTCGGCGAAAAATCAGCCCCCGCATTTT
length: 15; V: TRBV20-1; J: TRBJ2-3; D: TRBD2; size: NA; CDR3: CSAHRTSGRGYTQYF; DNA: TGCAGTGCTCATCGGACTAGCGGGAGAGGGTATACGCAGTATTTT
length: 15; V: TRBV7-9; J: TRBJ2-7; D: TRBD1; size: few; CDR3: CASTKSGTGEVEQYF; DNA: TGTGCCAGCACCAAATCCGGGACAGGGGAGGTCGAGCAGTACTTC
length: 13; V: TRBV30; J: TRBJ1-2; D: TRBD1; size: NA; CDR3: CAWRRDSVYGYTF; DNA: TGTGCCTGGCGGAGGGACAGCGTCTATGGCTACACCTTC
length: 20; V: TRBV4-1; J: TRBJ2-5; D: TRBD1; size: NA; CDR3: CASSHCSPGQGEGRQETQYF; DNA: TGCGCCAGCAGCCACTGTTCACCGGGACAGGGTGAAGGGAGGCAAGAGACCCAGTACTTC
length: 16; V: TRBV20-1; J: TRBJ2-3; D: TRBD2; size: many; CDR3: CSARDWTSGSTDTQYF; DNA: TGCAGTGCTAGAGATTGGACTAGCGGTAGCACAGATACGCAGTATTTT
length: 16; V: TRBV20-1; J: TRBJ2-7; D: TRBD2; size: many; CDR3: CSARDRSGRTPYEQYF; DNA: TGCAGTGCTAGAGATCGGAGCGGGAGGACACCCTACGAGCAGTACTTC
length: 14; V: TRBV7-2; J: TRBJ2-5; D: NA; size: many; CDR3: CASSSRTAQETQYF; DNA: TGTGCCAGCAGCTCCCGGACAGCACAAGAGACCCAGTACTTC
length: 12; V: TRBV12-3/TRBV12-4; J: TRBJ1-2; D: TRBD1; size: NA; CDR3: CASSHRQGRYTF; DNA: TGTGCCAGCAGCCATAGACAGGGCCGCTACACCTTC
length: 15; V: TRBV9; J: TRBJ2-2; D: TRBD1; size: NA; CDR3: CASSERQGEPGELFF; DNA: TGTGCCAGCAGCGAGAGACAGGGGGAACCCGGGGAGCTGTTTTTT
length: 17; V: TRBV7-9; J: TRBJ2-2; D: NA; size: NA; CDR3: CTSSARLTGVAAGELFF; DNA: TGTACCAGCAGCGCCCGCCTAACAGGCGTTGCCGCCGGGGAGCTGTTTTTT
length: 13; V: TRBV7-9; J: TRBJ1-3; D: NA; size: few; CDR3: CASSLKAGATIYF; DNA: TGTGCCAGCAGCTTAAAAGCGGGGGCCACCATATATTTT
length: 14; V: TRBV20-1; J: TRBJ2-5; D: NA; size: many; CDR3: CSASFPELRGTQYF; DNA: TGCAGTGCTAGTTTTCCGGAGCTCCGCGGGACCCAGTACTTC
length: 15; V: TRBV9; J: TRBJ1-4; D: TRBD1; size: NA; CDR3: CASSVGGTVYEKLFF; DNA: TGTGCCAGCAGCGTTGGCGGGACAGTCTATGAAAAACTGTTTTTT
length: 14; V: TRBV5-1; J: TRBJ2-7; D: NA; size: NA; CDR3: CASSNLDFAYEQYF; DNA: TGCGCCAGCAGCAACCTGGACTTCGCCTACGAGCAGTACTTC
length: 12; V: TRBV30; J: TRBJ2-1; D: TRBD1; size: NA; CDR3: CAWSGDRYEQFF; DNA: TGTGCCTGGAGTGGGGACAGGTACGAGCAGTTCTTC
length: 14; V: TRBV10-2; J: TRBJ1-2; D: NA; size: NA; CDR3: CTSSESEGLRGYTF; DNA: TGCACCAGCAGTGAGTCGGAGGGTCTAAGAGGCTACACCTTC
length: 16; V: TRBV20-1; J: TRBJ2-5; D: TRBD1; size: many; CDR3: CSARDPRQGVRETQYF; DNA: TGCAGTGCTAGAGATCCTCGACAGGGGGTCAGAGAGACCCAGTACTTC
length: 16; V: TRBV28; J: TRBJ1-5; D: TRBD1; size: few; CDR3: CASSSSAAGGLQPQHF; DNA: TGTGCCAGCAGTTCATCAGCGGCAGGGGGCCTTCAGCCCCAGCATTTT
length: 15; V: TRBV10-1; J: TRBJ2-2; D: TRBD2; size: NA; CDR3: CASSVAGPATGELFF; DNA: TGCGCCAGCAGTGTAGCGGGCCCCGCCACCGGGGAGCTGTTTTTT
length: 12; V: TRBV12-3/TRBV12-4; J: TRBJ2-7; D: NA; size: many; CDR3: CASSLDGPEQYF; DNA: TGTGCCAGCAGTTTAGACGGCCCCGAGCAGTACTTC
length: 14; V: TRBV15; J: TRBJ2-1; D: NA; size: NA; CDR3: CATRGDSSYNEQFF; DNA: TGTGCCACCAGAGGTGATAGCTCCTACAATGAGCAGTTCTTC
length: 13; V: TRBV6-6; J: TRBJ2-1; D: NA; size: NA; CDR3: CASSYQRNNEQFF; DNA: TGTGCCAGCAGTTACCAACGGAACAATGAGCAGTTCTTC
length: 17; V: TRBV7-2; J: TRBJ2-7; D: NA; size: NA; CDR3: CASSFPGAGDRADEQYF; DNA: TGTGCCAGCAGCTTTCCAGGAGCGGGGGACAGGGCCGACGAGCAGTACTTC
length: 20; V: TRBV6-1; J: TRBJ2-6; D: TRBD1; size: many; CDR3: CASTSVGQGRYSSGANVLTF; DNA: TGTGCCAGCACCTCAGTGGGACAGGGGAGATATAGCTCTGGGGCCAACGTCCTGACTTTC
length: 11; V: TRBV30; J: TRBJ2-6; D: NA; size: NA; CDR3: CALDRTNVLTF; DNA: TGTGCCCTTGATCGAACCAACGTCCTGACTTTC
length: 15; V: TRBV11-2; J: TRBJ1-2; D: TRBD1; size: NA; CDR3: CASSLGRGGAYGYTF; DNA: TGTGCCAGCAGCTTAGGTCGAGGGGGCGCCTATGGCTACACCTTC